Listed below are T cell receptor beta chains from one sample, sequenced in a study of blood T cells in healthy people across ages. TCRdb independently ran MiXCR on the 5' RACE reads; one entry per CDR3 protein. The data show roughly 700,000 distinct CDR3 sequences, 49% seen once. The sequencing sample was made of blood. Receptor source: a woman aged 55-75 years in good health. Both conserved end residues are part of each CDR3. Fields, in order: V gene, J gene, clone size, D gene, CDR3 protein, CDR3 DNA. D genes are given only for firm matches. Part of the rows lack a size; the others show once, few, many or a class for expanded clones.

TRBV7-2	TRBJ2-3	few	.	CASRYLGGATPDTQYF	TGTGCCAGCCGATACTTGGGGGGCGCGACCCCCGATACGCAGTATTTT
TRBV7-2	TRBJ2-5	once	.	CASSVVPRRRGQETQYF	TGTGCCAGCAGCGTTGTCCCACGACGGAGGGGCCAAGAGACCCAGTACTTC
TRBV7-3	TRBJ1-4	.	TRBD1	CASSLGQGEKLFF	TGTGCCAGCAGCTTAGGACAGGGTGAAAAACTGTTTTTT
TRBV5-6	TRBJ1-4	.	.	CASSLPGPGEKLFF	TGTGCCAGCAGCTTACCAGGGCCTGGTGAAAAACTGTTTTTT
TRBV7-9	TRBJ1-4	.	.	CASSYRQDAEKLFF	TGTGCCAGCAGCTACCGGCAGGACGCTGAAAAACTGTTTTTT
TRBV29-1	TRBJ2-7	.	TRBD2	CSVQREDWCEQYF	TGCAGCGTGCAGCGGGAGGATTGGTGCGAGCAGTACTTC
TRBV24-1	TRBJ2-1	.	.	CATSELRGSEQFF	TGTGCCACCAGTGAACTCCGGGGATCTGAGCAGTTCTTC
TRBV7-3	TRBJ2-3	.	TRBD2	CASGFSGYTDTQYF	TGTGCCAGCGGCTTTAGCGGGTACACAGATACGCAGTATTTT
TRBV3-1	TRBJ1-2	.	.	CASSPGTPGGYTF	TGTGCCAGCAGCCCCGGGACACCGGGGGGCTACACCTTC
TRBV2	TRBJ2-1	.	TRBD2	CASAVGGEQFF	TGTGCCAGCGCCGTCGGGGGGGAGCAGTTCTTC
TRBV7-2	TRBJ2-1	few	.	CASSLDGRYNEQFF	TGTGCCAGCAGCTTAGATGGCAGGTACAATGAGCAGTTCTTC
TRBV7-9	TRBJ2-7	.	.	CASSLALSGAYNEQYF	TGTGCCAGCAGCTTAGCGCTGTCCGGGGCGTACAATGAGCAGTACTTC
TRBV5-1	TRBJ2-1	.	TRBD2	CAGSLVIAGDFEQFF	TGCGCCGGCAGCTTGGTAATAGCGGGAGATTTTGAGCAGTTCTTC
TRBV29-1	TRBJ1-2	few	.	CGSRTTARGYTF	TGCGGATCTAGGACAACGGCGCGTGGCTACACCTTC
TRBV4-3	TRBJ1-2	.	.	CASSQSTVTNYGYTF	TGCGCCAGCAGCCAGTCGACGGTAACTAACTATGGCTACACCTTC
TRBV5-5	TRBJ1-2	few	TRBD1	CASGRDSIYGYTF	TGTGCCAGCGGAAGGGACAGTATCTATGGCTACACCTTC
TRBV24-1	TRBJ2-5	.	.	CATSDPQRFGTQYF	TGTGCCACCAGTGATCCTCAGCGATTTGGGACCCAGTACTTC
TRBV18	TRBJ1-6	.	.	CASSPIGGPAPSPLHF	TGTGCCAGCTCACCGATCGGAGGGCCCGCTCCTTCACCCCTCCACTTT
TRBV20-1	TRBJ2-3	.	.	CSAMGDTDTQYF	TGCAGTGCTATGGGGGACACAGATACGCAGTATTTT
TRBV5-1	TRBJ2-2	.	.	CASSAARGAVNTGELFF	TGCGCCAGCAGCGCCGCGAGGGGCGCGGTGAACACCGGGGAGCTGTTTTTT
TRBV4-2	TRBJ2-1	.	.	CASSSASASFYNEQFF	TGTGCCAGCAGCTCAGCTAGCGCATCGTTCTACAATGAGCAGTTCTTC
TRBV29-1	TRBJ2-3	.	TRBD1	CSAKTGGRTDTQYF	TGCAGCGCCAAGACAGGGGGTAGGACAGATACGCAGTATTTT
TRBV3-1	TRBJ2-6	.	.	CAGSQDGEGRGSGANVLTF	TGTGCCGGCAGCCAAGATGGAGAAGGTCGAGGCTCTGGGGCCAACGTCCTGACTTTC
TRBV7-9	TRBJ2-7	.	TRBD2	CASSAGLAGVGYEQYF	TGTGCCAGCAGCGCTGGACTAGCGGGAGTCGGCTACGAGCAGTACTTC
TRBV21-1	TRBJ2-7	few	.	CASKPPGESRYEQYF	TGTGCCAGCAAACCCCCGGGGGAGAGCCGCTACGAGCAGTACTTC
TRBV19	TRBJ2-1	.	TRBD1	CASSSVGQGRNEQFF	TGTGCCAGTAGTTCTGTGGGACAGGGTCGCAATGAGCAGTTCTTC
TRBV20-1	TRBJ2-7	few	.	CSAREVSYEQYF	TGCAGTGCTAGAGAAGTCTCCTACGAGCAGTACTTC
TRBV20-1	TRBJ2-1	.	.	CSAAGVLGNEQFF	TGCAGTGCGGCCGGGGTCCTTGGGAATGAGCAGTTCTTC
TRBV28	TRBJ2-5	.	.	CASSLEIGQPETQYF	TGTGCCAGCTCCCTCGAAATAGGACAGCCAGAGACCCAGTACTTC
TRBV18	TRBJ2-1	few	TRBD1	CASSTGTGDNEQFF	TGTGCCAGCTCAACAGGGACAGGGGACAATGAGCAGTTCTTC
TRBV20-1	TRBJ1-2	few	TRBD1	CSARTQGVDGYTF	TGCAGTGCCCGAACCCAGGGGGTCGATGGCTACACCTTC
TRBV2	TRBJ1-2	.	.	CASGLAGSGYTF	TGTGCCAGCGGGTTGGCAGGGAGCGGCTACACCTTC
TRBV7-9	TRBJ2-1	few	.	CASSLGGPNEQFF	TGTGCCAGCAGCTTAGGGGGACCCAATGAGCAGTTCTTC